This entry lists 11 T cell receptor beta chains sequenced from one sample in a study of T-cell memory formation after mild COVID-19 (dated by TCRdb to the early 2020s). Libraries came from 5' RACE. The sequencer was an Illumina NovaSeq 6000. The public reads were reprocessed in TCRdb via fastp at Q25 and MiXCR, keeping in-frame beta chains. Entries are consolidated by CDR3 protein sequence, retaining the most common genes and DNA. The sample table shows approximately 570,000 distinct CDR3 sequences, and approximately 19% are seen once. Of the sample, about 12% is held by the ten largest clones. Sequenced sample: PBMCs or a T cell subset sorted from them (not recorded which). Source of these receptors: an adult woman who had mild COVID-19 (a few samples of this study predate the infection). The sample titles of this study are shuffled in the database, so cell type and time point are left out; the donor was told from shared clones.

Remarks on this clonotype: Possible read error: a much larger clone is one base away. V usage is TRBV5-6 and J usage is TRBJ1-1; maybe TRBD1 (5 bases). The germline CDR1 and CDR2 sequences are SGHDT and YYEEEE. The CDR3 covers 11 residues. The V end was cut by 5 bases, the J end by 7 bases, with 9 bases between. The CDR3 region is CASSFTGEAFF. The CDR3 nucleotides are TGTGCCAGCAGTTTTACAGGTGAAGCTTTCTTT.

In its sample, this clonotype was seen once. V usage is TRBV12-3 or TRBV12-4 and J usage is TRBJ2-5; D gene ambiguous. The V end was cut by 4 bases, the J end by 5 bases, with 14 bases between. The CDR3 is 14 amino acids. In nucleotides, the CDR3 is TGTGCCAGCAGTTCTCTTCCGGTCGAGGAGACCCAGTACTTC. Its protein product is CASSSLPVEETQYF.

The rearrangement joins TRBV21-1 to TRBJ1-5; TRBD1, the D gene given by the table, was not confirmed from the DNA. TRBV21-1 is a listed pseudogene. This CDR3 contains 18 residues. The CDR3 DNA sequence: TGTGCCAGCAGCCCCCCTACTCGGGGCATTCGGGGGAATCAGCCCCAGCATTTT. Protein product: CASSPPTRGIRGNQPQHF.

The chain couples TRBV24-1 to TRBJ2-1; D tentatively fits TRBD1 or TRBD2 (5 bases each). The V gene's germline CDR1 is KGHDR and CDR2 SFDVKD. CDR3 length: 15 amino acids. Trimming stripped 8 bases from V and 3 bases from J, with 16 bases between. The CDR3 sequence: CATKPGTSIYNEQFF. The CDR3 DNA reads TGTGCCACCAAACCCGGGACGAGCATCTACAATGAGCAGTTCTTC.

There are many counts of this clonotype. The J gene is TRBJ2-1, the V gene TRBV20-1; 9 nucleotides line up with TRBD1. The CDR3 totals 15 residues. Germline V gene data show CDR1 as DFQATT and CDR2 as SNEGSKA (reference sequence). Losses at the gene ends were 1 base for V and 10 bases for J; bases not matched to a gene: 11. The CDR3: CSARAWTGASREQFF. The CDR3 coding sequence is TGCAGTGCTAGAGCGTGGACAGGGGCTTCTCGGGAGCAGTTCTTC.

V gene TRBV9 combines with J gene TRBJ2-3, with D possibly being TRBD2 (5 bases). CDR1 is SGDLS, CDR2 YYNGEE, per germline. Trimming cost V 0 bases and J 6 bases, with 8 bases left between them. The CDR3 has 13 residues. The CDR3 DNA is TGTGCCAGCAGCGTAGGAGGGTGGGATACGCAGTATTTT. This codes for CASSVGGWDTQYF. The whole variable domain, filled in from reference TRBV9 and TRBJ2-3, reads DSGVTQTPKHLITATGQRVTLRCSPRSGDLSVYWYQQSLDQGLQFLIQYYNGEERAKGNILERFSAQQFPDLHSELNLSSLELGDSALYFCASSVGGWDTQYFGPGTRLTVL.

This clonotype was seen only a few times. This chain uses TRBV24-1 with TRBJ1-5; D is ambiguous. CDR3 length equals 14 residues. Germline CDR1 is KGHDR and CDR2 is SFDVKD. The germline V and J ends were trimmed by 3 bases and 5 bases, with 10 bases remaining between them. CDR3 in amino acids: CATSDPGMYQPQHF. Written as DNA, the CDR3 is TGTGCCACCAGTGATCCCGGGATGTATCAGCCCCAGCATTTT.

The V gene is TRBV13, the J gene TRBJ1-1; 7 bases are a match to TRBD1. Germline lookup yields CDR1 PRHDT and CDR2 FYEKMQ (reference sequence). The V gene end was trimmed by 10 bases and the J gene end by 7 bases; junction bases not matched to a gene: 15. The CDR3 is made up of 14 amino acids. The CDR3 reads CATIEGQATIEAFF. The CDR3 DNA reads TGTGCCACCATCGAAGGACAGGCGACTATTGAAGCTTTCTTT.

This clonotype was counted between two and nine times. Here the CDR3 reads CSVGRRAANEKLFF. The CDR3 DNA sequence: TGCAGCGTTGGGCGGCGGGCAGCAAATGAAAAACTGTTTTTT. The V and J genes are TRBV29-1 and TRBJ1-4; D is undetermined. Germline CDR1 and CDR2: SQVTM and ANQGSEA. There are 14 residues in the CDR3. The V end lost 4 bases, the J end lost 5 bases, and 14 bases lay between the germline ends. Using reference TRBV29-1 and TRBJ1-4 for the parts outside the CDR3, the full variable domain is SAVISQKPSRDICQRGTSLTIQCQVDSQVTMMFWYRQQPGQSLTLIATANQGSEATYESGFVIDKFPISRPNLTFSTLTVSNMSPEDSSIYLCSVGRRAANEKLFFGSGTQLSVL.

This clonotype has more than one count but fewer than ten. The rearrangement joins TRBV5-5 to TRBJ2-3, with 8 bases lining up with TRBD1. In germline, CDR1 is SGHKS, CDR2 YYEKEE (reference sequence). The CDR3 runs 16 residues. With 1 base clipped from V and 3 bases from J, the junction kept 7 bases outside the gene matches. CDR3 nucleotides: TGTGCCAGCAGCTTGCCGTTGGACAGGGTGACAGATACGCAGTATTTT. Amino acid sequence: CASSLPLDRVTDTQYF.

This clonotype was seen a handful of times. V is TRBV27 and J is TRBJ2-5; TRBD2 aligns across 8 bases. The junction had 15 bases not matched to a gene; V was cut back by 7 bases and J by 5 bases. CDR1 and CDR2 from the germline V gene are MNHEY and SMNVEV (reference sequence). The CDR3 length is 16 residues. CDR3 protein: CASTYLTSGWWETQYF. In DNA form, the CDR3 reads TGTGCCAGCACCTATCTAACTAGCGGATGGTGGGAGACCCAGTACTTC.